The clone carrying this TCR beta chain was recorded many times. Its cognate antigen is unknown. This CDR3 has 15 amino acids. Germline V gives CDR1 LNHDA, CDR2 SQIVND (reference sequence). Trimming removed 3 bases from V and 9 bases from J; junction bases left unmatched: 11. This specimen comes from a study of molecular identifiers for immune sequencing clone quantification. Study-wide points: The sizes of highly expanded clones could be underestimated when identical TCR molecules share a barcode. Amid one million naive cells, spiked Jurkat TCR RNA from one cell was reportedly still detectable.

Based on a CD8+CD4-CCR7+CD45RA+ profile, naive CD8 T cells were sorted. MiXCR, applied by TCRdb to the PCR reads, yields one record per CDR3 protein. The sample has fewer than 45,000 distinct CDR3 sequences, 15% to 20% seen once; the top ten hold about 6.6%. The genes are TRBV19 and TRBJ2-1, with 7 bases identical to TRBD2. The sequence came from a human donor in good health. Some libraries in this study had Jurkat cell RNA spiked in. The sample was naive CD8+ T cells from blood, with Jurkat cell RNA spiked in. Described subset: FACS-sorted CD8+CD4-CCR7+CD45RA+ naive T cells. CDR3: CASSIGLAGPLEQFF. CDR3 sequence (DNA): TGTGCCAGTAGTATTGGGTTAGCGGGCCCCCTTGAGCAGTTCTTC.